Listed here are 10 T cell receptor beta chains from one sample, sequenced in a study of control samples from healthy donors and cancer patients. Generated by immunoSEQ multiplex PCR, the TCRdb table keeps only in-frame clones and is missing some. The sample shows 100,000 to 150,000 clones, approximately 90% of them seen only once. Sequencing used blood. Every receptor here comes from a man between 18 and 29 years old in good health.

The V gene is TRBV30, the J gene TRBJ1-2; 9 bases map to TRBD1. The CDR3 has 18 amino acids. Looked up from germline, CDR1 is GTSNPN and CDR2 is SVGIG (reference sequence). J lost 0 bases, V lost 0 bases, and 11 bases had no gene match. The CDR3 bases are TGTGCCTGGAGTGTACTCTCTGGTGGGACAGGGACTAACTATGGCTACACCTTC. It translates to CAWSVLSGGTGTNYGYTF.

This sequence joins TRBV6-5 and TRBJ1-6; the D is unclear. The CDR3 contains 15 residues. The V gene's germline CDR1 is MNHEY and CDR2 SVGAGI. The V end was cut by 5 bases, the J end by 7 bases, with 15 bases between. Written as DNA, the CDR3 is TGTGCCAGCAGTCCACGGAGTTACGGGAATTCACCCCTCCACTTT. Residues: CASSPRSYGNSPLHF.

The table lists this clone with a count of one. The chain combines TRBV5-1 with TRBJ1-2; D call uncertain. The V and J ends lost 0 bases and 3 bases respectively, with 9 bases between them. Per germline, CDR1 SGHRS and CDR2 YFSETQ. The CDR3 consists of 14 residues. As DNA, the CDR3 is TGCGCCAGCAGCTTGGAGGGAGGGTACTATGGCTACACCTTC. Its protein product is CASSLEGGYYGYTF.

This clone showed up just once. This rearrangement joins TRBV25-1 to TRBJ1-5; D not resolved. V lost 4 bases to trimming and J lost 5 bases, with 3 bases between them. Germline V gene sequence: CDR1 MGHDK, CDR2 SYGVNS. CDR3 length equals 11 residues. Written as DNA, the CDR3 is TGTGCCAGCAGTGGGGATCAGCCCCAGCATTTT. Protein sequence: CASSGDQPQHF.

Here the CDR3 reads CASRAENTGELFF. The CDR3 nucleotides are TGTGCCAGCAGGGCGGAGAACACCGGGGAGCTGTTTTTT. The chain carries TRBV6-5 and TRBJ2-2; D gene unclear. Germline V gives CDR1 MNHEY, CDR2 SVGAGI. The CDR3 spans 13 residues. With 6 bases removed from V and 1 base from J, the gap between germline ends came to 6 bases.

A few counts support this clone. CDR3 nucleotide sequence: TGTGCCAGCAGCTACTCCTTGACGGATAGCAATCAGCCCCAGCATTTT. Its translation: CASSYSLTDSNQPQHF. This sequence joins TRBV7-9 and TRBJ1-5; D remains ambiguous. The V gene's germline CDR1 is SEHNR and CDR2 FQNEAQ (reference sequence). The CDR3 has 16 residues. The V end lost 4 bases, the J end lost 0 bases, and 13 bases lay between the germline ends.

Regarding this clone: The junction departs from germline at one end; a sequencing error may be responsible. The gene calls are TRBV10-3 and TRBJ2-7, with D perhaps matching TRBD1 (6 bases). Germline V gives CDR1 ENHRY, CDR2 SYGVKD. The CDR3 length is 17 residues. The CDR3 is CAISELSPDRTSHEQYF. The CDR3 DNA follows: TGTGCCATCAGTGAGCTGTCCCCTGACAGGACCTCCCACGAGCAGTACTTC.

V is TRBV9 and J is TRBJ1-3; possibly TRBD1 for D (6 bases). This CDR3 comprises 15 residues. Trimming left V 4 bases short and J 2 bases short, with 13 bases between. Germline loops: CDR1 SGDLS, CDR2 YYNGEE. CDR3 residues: CASSNSGGPGNTIYF. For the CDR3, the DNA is TGTGCCAGCAGCAACTCTGGGGGGCCTGGAAACACCATATATTTT.

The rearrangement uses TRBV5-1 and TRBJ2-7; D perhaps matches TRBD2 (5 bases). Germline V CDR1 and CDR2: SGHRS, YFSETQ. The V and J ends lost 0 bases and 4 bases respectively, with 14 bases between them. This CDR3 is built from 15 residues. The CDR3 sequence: CASSLDLAAWYEQYF. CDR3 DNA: TGCGCCAGCAGCTTGGACCTAGCAGCCTGGTACGAGCAGTACTTC.

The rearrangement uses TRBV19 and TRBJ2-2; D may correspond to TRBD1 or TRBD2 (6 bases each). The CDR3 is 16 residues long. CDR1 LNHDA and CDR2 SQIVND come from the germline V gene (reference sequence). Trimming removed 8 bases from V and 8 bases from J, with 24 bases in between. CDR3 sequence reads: CASHARGPRGMGELFF. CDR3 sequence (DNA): TGTGCCAGTCATGCCCGGGGGCCCAGGGGCATGGGGGAGCTGTTTTTT.